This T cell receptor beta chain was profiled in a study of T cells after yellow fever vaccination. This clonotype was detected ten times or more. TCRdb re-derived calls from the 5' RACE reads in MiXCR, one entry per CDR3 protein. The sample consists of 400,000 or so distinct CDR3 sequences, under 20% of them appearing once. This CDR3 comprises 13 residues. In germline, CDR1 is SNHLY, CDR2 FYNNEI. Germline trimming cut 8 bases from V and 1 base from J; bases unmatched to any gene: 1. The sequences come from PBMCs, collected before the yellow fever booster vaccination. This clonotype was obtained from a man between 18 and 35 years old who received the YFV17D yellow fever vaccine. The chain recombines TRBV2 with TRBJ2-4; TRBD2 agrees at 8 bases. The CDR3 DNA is TGTGCCAGCCGGGGGGGTGCCAAAAACATTCAGTACTTC. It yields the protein CASRGGAKNIQYF. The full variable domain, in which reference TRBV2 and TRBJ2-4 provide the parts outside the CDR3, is EPEVTQTPSHQVTQMGQEVILRCVPISNHLYFYWYRQILGQKVEFLVSFYNNEISEKSEIFDDQFSVERPDGSNFTLKIRSTKLEDSAMYFCASRGGAKNIQYFGAGTRLSVL.